These T cell receptor beta chains were read from a single sample in a study of blood T cell repertoires in COVID-19. Profiled with immunoSEQ multiplex PCR; TCRdb holds only in-frame clones, not every one. This repertoire shows some 50,000 clones, 85% to 90% found once; its top ten account for over 4.5%. The sample consisted of peripheral blood. These receptors originate from a man in his forties or fifties with active COVID-19. CDR3s include the opening cysteine and the closing phenylalanine or tryptophan. D genes are given only for firm matches. Only part of the rows carry a size: once, few, many, or a class if the clone is expanded.

TRBJ2-3,TRBD1,.,TRBV6-5,CASSRDRDTQYF,TGTGCCAGCAGTCGGGACAGGGATACGCAGTATTTT
TRBJ1-5,TRBD1,few,TRBV28,CASSHRGLEQPQHF,TGTGCCAGCAGTCACAGGGGGCTGGAACAGCCCCAGCATTTT
TRBJ2-3,.,.,TRBV27,CASSSTMTPSQITDTQYF,TGTGCCAGCAGTTCGACCATGACACCTTCCCAAATCACAGATACGCAGTATTTT
TRBJ2-2,.,.,TRBV7-2,CASSSRGMSAGELFF,TGTGCCAGCAGCTCAAGGGGAATGAGCGCCGGGGAGCTGTTTTTT
TRBJ1-2,TRBD1,.,TRBV29-1,CSVEPDRNYGYTF,TGCAGCGTTGAACCGGACAGGAACTATGGCTACACCTTC
TRBJ2-7,TRBD1,.,TRBV28,CASSLSPGGYEQYF,TGTGCCAGCAGTTTATCCCCAGGGGGCTACGAGCAGTACTTC
TRBJ2-7,.,.,TRBV19,CASSMRAPPYGSEQYF,TGTGCCAGTAGTATGCGGGCCCCTCCGTATGGCTCCGAGCAGTACTTC
TRBJ1-2,TRBD1,.,TRBV28,CASRPITGTANYGYTF,TGTGCCAGCAGGCCCATCACCGGGACAGCTAACTATGGCTACACCTTC
TRBJ1-1,TRBD1,.,TRBV7-6,CASSPQTGTSTEAFF,TGTGCCAGCAGCCCTCAGACAGGGACTAGCACTGAAGCTTTCTTT
TRBJ1-5,.,.,TRBV7-2,CASSLFTGQGQPQHF,TGTGCCAGCAGCCTCTTCACAGGGCAAGGACAGCCCCAGCATTTT
TRBJ1-1,.,.,TRBV28,CASSFVPNTEAFF,TGTGCCAGCAGTTTCGTCCCGAACACTGAAGCTTTCTTT
TRBJ1-6,TRBD1,.,TRBV15,CATSRGRDRNSSPLHF,TGTGCCACCAGCAGAGGACGGGACAGGAATAGTTCACCCCTCCACTTT
TRBJ2-2,TRBD2,.,TRBV7-2,CASTRQAGGPSGELFF,TGTGCCAGCACTCGACAGGCGGGAGGGCCAAGCGGGGAGCTGTTTTTT
TRBJ2-1,TRBD2,.,TRBV7-2,CASSLGGTSGRAGEQFF,TGTGCCAGCAGCCTAGGAGGGACTAGCGGGAGGGCCGGGGAGCAGTTCTTC
TRBJ1-5,TRBD1,.,TRBV6-5,CASSPQGGNQPQHF,TGTGCCAGCAGTCCGCAGGGGGGCAATCAGCCCCAGCATTTT
TRBJ1-4,.,.,TRBV27,CASSSYDRGEKLFF,TGTGCCAGCAGTTCGTATGACCGAGGTGAAAAACTGTTTTTT
TRBJ1-1,.,.,TRBV4-1,CASSGTGSWATEAFF,TGCGCCAGCAGCGGAACGGGGTCCTGGGCCACTGAAGCTTTCTTT